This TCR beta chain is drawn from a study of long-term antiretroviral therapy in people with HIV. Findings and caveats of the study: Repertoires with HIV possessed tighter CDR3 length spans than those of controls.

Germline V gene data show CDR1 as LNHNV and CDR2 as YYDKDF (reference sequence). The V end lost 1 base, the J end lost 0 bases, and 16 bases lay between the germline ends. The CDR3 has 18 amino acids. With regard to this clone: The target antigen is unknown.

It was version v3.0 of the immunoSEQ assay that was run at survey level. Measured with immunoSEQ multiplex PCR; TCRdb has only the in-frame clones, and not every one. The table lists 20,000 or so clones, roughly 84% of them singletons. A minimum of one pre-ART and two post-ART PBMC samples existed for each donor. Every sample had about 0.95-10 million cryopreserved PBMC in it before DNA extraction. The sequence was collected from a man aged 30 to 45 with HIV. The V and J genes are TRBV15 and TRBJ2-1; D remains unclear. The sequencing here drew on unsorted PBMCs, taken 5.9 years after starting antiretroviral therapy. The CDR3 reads CATSRVKLTQSSYNEQFF. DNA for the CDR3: TGTGCCACCAGCAGAGTTAAGCTGACCCAGAGCTCCTACAATGAGCAGTTCTTC.